The 18 T cell receptor beta chains presented below share a single source sample, sequenced in a study of blood T cells in healthy people across ages. The second PCR ran roughly 7 to 12 cycles with a sample-barcoded 5' primer and J-beta primers. In TCRdb, the 5' RACE reads were re-called with MiXCR into one record per CDR3 protein. The sample has hundreds of thousands of distinct CDR3 sequences; 58% are singletons. Sequencing was performed on blood. These receptor sequences come from a man in his fifties or sixties in good health.

The rearrangement links TRBV11-2 to TRBJ2-6, with D perhaps TRBD1 (5 bases). From germline, CDR1 is SGHAT and CDR2 FQNNGV. With 1 base removed from V and 0 bases from J, the gap between germline ends came to 10 bases. The CDR3 length is 17 residues. The CDR3 DNA sequence: TGTGCCAGCAGCTTAGTACAGGCTCCCTCTGGGGCCAACGTCCTGACTTTC. Amino acid sequence: CASSLVQAPSGANVLTF.

The chain couples TRBV7-9 to TRBJ2-5; 9 bases fit TRBD1. Trimming removed 4 bases from V and 4 bases from J; junction bases left unmatched: 7. Germline V gene data show CDR1 as SEHNR and CDR2 as FQNEAQ (reference sequence). The CDR3 is 15 residues long. CDR3 in amino acids: CASSSTTGGGETQYF. CDR3 nucleotides: TGTGCCAGCAGCTCGACCACAGGGGGCGGAGAGACCCAGTACTTC.

This chain connects TRBV15 to TRBJ2-5, with D possibly being TRBD1 (5 bases). Germline loops: CDR1 LNHNV, CDR2 YYDKDF (reference sequence). Trimming left V 1 base short and J 4 bases short, with 16 bases between. The CDR3 loop spans 16 amino acids. The CDR3 loop reads CATSRVTGLGSETQYF. The CDR3 region has the DNA TGTGCCACCAGCAGAGTCACAGGCCTTGGATCAGAGACCCAGTACTTC.

The chain links TRBV29-1 to TRBJ2-3; D gene ambiguous. The CDR3 runs to 13 residues. Germline assignment: CDR1 SQVTM and CDR2 ANQGSEA. V was clipped by 3 bases and J by 2 bases, with 9 bases between them. The DNA for the CDR3 is TGCAGCGTTGATTCCCCCTACACAGATACGCAGTATTTT. Translating it yields CSVDSPYTDTQYF.

The rearrangement links TRBV29-1 to TRBJ2-1, with unresolved D. The CDR3 length is 13 residues. Germline assignment: CDR1 SQVTM and CDR2 ANQGSEA. The V end was cut by 5 bases, the J end by 10 bases, with 18 bases between. CDR3 sequence: CSVRRTLSYEQFF. The DNA of the CDR3 is TGCAGCGTTCGCCGGACCTTATCCTACGAGCAGTTCTTC.

The chain employs TRBV2 and TRBJ2-7; tentative D call: TRBD1 (6 bases). Germline V lookup: CDR1 SNHLY, CDR2 FYNNEI. The V end was cut by 8 bases, the J end by 4 bases, with 9 bases between. The CDR3 has 11 amino acids. DNA of the CDR3: TGTGCCAGCGGGACACAATACGAGCAGTACTTC. This encodes CASGTQYEQYF. Looking up the rest from reference TRBV2 and TRBJ2-7 gives the full variable domain: EPEVTQTPSHQVTQMGQEVILRCVPISNHLYFYWYRQILGQKVEFLVSFYNNEISEKSEIFDDQFSVERPDGSNFTLKIRSTKLEDSAMYFCASGTQYEQYFGPGTRLTVT.

Only one count was recorded for this clonotype. The chain couples TRBV7-9 to TRBJ2-4; 9 nucleotides line up with TRBD1. The J call is in doubt because the DNA end fits TRBJ2-5 better. From germline, CDR1 is SEHNR and CDR2 FQNEAQ (reference sequence). CDR3 length equals 16 residues. Here the CDR3 reads CASSPGTGLLQETQYF. DNA for the CDR3: TGTGCCAGCAGCCCCGGGACAGGGTTGTTACAAGAGACCCAGTACTTC.

There are many counts of this clonotype. The rearrangement joins TRBV9 to TRBJ1-1; TRBD1 is a possible D gene (6 bases). The CDR3 spans 14 residues. The germline V and J ends were trimmed by 1 base and 4 bases, with 11 bases remaining between them. CDR1 SGDLS and CDR2 YYNGEE come from the germline V gene. The CDR3 DNA is TGTGCCAGCAGCGTAACAGGGCTTTCCACTGAAGCTTTCTTT. As protein: CASSVTGLSTEAFF.

The chain has TRBV25-1 and TRBJ1-2; D remains ambiguous. Trimming left V 6 bases short and J 1 base short, with 6 bases between. CDR1 MGHDK and CDR2 SYGVNS come from the germline V gene. The CDR3 spans 12 residues. This CDR3 is CASRGFNYGYTF. The CDR3 DNA is TGTGCCAGCAGAGGGTTTAACTATGGCTACACCTTC.

DNA for the CDR3: TGTGCCAGCACCCTAGGAACCTCCTACAATGAGCAGTTCTTC. Its protein is CASTLGTSYNEQFF. The V call is TRBV3-1, the J call TRBJ2-1; D call uncertain. Germline V lookup: CDR1 LGHDT, CDR2 YNNKEL (reference sequence). This CDR3 spans 14 amino acids. Trimming pared 7 bases from V and 0 bases from J, leaving 10 bases between.

In its sample, this clonotype was seen a few times. This chain links TRBV3-1 with TRBJ2-7; D possibly corresponds to TRBD2 (5 bases). Trimming stripped 1 base from V and 3 bases from J, with 10 bases between. Looked up from germline, CDR1 is LGHDT and CDR2 is YNNKEL (reference sequence). This CDR3 comprises 14 residues. CDR3: CASSQVSGGYEQYF. The CDR3 DNA follows: TGTGCCAGCAGCCAAGTCTCCGGAGGCTACGAGCAGTACTTC.

This clonotype was detected only a few times. The chain is built from TRBV5-5 and TRBJ2-5; perhaps TRBD1 as D (5 bases). Trimming pared 3 bases from V and 1 base from J, leaving 13 bases between. Germline V gives CDR1 SGHKS, CDR2 YYEKEE (reference sequence). This CDR3 comprises 15 residues. As DNA, the CDR3 is TGTGCCAGCAGCTGGGGCAGGGTGTTCCAAGAGACCCAGTACTTC. Translation gives CASSWGRVFQETQYF. Filled out from reference TRBV5-5 and TRBJ2-5, the complete variable domain reads DAGVTQSPTHLIKTRGQQVTLRCSPISGHKSVSWYQQVLGQGPQFIFQYYEKEERGRGNFPDRFSARQFPNYSSELNVNALLLGDSALYLCASSWGRVFQETQYFGPGTRLLVL.

V gene TRBV6-5 combines with J gene TRBJ1-2; D call uncertain. The ends were cut back, 6 bases at V and 5 bases at J, with 16 bases in the middle. Germline-derived CDR1 and CDR2 are MNHEY and SVGAGI. The CDR3 has 14 amino acids. This CDR3 is CASSRSVLQYGYTF. The CDR3 bases are TGTGCCAGCAGCCGTTCGGTCCTGCAATATGGCTACACCTTC.

The chain links TRBV28 to TRBJ2-5; D uncertain. The J call is in doubt because the DNA end fits TRBJ2-7 better. The length of the CDR3 is 16 residues. Germline V gene data show CDR1 as MDHEN and CDR2 as SYDVKM. For the CDR3, the DNA is TGTGCCAGCAGTTCCCTCCGGGCGGAACGGTTGAACGAGCAGTACTTC. Its translation is CASSSLRAERLNEQYF.

This clonotype was recorded a few times. The J gene is TRBJ2-1, the V gene TRBV20-1; D remains ambiguous. The V and J ends lost 2 bases and 9 bases respectively, with 11 bases between them. CDR1 is DFQATT, CDR2 SNEGSKA, per germline (reference sequence). The CDR3 is made up of 12 amino acids. As DNA, the CDR3 is TGCAGTGCTAGAAGGTCAGCGATTGAGCAGTTCTTC. Protein: CSARRSAIEQFF.

The count of this clonotype is one. J is TRBJ2-1 and V is TRBV20-1; 9 bases line up with TRBD1. This CDR3 contains 13 residues. J was trimmed by 7 bases and V by 4 bases; bases with no gene match: 5. Germline V lookup: CDR1 DFQATT, CDR2 SNEGSKA (reference sequence). The CDR3 is CSAKDRGWNEQFF. For the CDR3, the DNA is TGCAGTGCTAAAGACAGGGGGTGGAATGAGCAGTTCTTC.

The sample holds a few counts of this clonotype. One base away lies a much larger clone, so this may be a sequencing read error. CDR3 bases: TGTGCCAGCAGTGGGGACAGACAAGAGACCCAGTACTTC. Translated, it gives CASSGDRQETQYF. The chain recombines TRBV12-3 or TRBV12-4 with TRBJ2-5; 7 nucleotides align to TRBD1. After removal of 5 bases from V and 2 bases from J, the junction contained 2 bases not matched to a gene. CDR3 size: 13 residues.

This clonotype was found a few times. In DNA, the CDR3 is TGCGCCAGCAGCGGCGGGGCATCAATCTACGAGCAGTACTTC. It specifies CASSGGASIYEQYF. V and J are TRBV5-1 and TRBJ2-7; possible D gene TRBD2, 6 bases. Germline V gene lookup returns CDR1 SGHRS and CDR2 YFSETQ. V was shortened by 4 bases and J by 3 bases, with 14 bases between the two germline ends. The CDR3 consists of 14 residues.